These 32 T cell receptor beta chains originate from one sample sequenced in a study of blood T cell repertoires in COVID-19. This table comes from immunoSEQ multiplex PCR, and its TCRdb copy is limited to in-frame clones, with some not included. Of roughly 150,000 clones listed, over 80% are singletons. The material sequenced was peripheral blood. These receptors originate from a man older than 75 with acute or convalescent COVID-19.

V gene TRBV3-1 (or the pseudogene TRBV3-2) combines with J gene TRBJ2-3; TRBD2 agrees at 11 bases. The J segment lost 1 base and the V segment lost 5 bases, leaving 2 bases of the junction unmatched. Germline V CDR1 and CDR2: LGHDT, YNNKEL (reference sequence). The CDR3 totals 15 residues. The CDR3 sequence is CASSGLAGRTDTQYF. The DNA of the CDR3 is TGTGCCAGCAGCGGACTAGCGGGCCGCACAGATACGCAGTATTTT.

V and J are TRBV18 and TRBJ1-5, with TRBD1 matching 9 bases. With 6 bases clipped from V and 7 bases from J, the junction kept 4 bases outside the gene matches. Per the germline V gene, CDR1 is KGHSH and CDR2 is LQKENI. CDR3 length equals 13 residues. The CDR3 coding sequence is TGTGCCAGCTCCGGGACAGGGTCGCAGCCCCAGCATTTT. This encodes CASSGTGSQPQHF.

The CDR3 DNA reads TGTGCCAGCAGCGTAGAGGGGAATGAAAAACTGTTTTTT. Translating gives CASSVEGNEKLFF. This rearrangement joins TRBV9 to TRBJ1-4; a possible D gene is TRBD1 (5 bases). CDR1 SGDLS and CDR2 YYNGEE come from the germline V gene. CDR3 length: 13 amino acids. Trimming shortened V by 0 bases and J by 5 bases, and 5 bases separated the two germline ends.

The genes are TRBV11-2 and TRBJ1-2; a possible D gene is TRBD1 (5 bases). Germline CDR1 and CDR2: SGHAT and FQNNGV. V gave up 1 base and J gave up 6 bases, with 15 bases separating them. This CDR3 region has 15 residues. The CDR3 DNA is TGTGCCAGCAGCTTAGGTAGAACAGGCGCTAATGGCTACACCTTC. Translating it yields CASSLGRTGANGYTF.

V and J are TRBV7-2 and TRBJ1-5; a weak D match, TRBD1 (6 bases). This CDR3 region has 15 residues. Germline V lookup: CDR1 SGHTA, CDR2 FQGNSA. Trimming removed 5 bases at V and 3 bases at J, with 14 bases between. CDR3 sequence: CASSAGGAVNQPQHF. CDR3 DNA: TGTGCCAGCAGCGCCGGGGGGGCTGTCAATCAGCCCCAGCATTTT.

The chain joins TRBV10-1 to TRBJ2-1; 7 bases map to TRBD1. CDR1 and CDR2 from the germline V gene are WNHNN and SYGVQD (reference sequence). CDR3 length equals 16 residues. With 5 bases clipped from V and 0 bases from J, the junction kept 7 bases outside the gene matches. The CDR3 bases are TGCGCCAGCAGTACATCCGGGACAGCCTCCTACAATGAGCAGTTCTTC. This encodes CASSTSGTASYNEQFF.

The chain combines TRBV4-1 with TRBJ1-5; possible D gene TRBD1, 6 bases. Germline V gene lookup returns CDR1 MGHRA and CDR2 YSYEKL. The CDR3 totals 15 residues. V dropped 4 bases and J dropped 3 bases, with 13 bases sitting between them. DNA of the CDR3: TGCGCCAGCAGCCCAACCGGACAGCACAATCAGCCCCAGCATTTT. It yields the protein CASSPTGQHNQPQHF.

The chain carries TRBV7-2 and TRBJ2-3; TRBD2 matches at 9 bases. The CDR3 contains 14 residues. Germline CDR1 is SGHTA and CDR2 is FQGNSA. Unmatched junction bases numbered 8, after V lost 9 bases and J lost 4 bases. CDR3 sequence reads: CASSALAGPDTQYF. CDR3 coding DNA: TGTGCCAGTAGCGCCCTAGCGGGGCCAGATACGCAGTATTTT.

CDR3 amino acids: CASSPILAGRNNEQFF. CDR3 sequence (DNA): TGTGCCAGCAGCCCCATACTAGCGGGGAGAAACAATGAGCAGTTCTTC. V gene TRBV4-2 combines with J gene TRBJ2-1, with TRBD2 matching 10 bases. V was pared by 4 bases and J by 5 bases, with 8 bases of the junction left unmatched. The CDR3 loop spans 16 amino acids. Germline V lookup: CDR1 LGHNA, CDR2 YNFKEQ.

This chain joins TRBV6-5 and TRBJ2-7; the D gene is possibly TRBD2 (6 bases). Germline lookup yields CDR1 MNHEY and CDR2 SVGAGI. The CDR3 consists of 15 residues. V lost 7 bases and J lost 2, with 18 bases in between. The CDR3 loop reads CASTLGGGSAYEQYF. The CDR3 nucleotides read TGTGCCAGCACCCTGGGGGGAGGATCGGCCTACGAGCAGTACTTC.

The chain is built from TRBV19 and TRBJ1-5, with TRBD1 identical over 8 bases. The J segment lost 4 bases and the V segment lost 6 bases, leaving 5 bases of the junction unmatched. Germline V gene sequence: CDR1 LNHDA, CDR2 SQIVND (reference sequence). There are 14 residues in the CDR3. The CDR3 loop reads CASSPGQVNQPQHF. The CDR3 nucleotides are TGTGCCAGTAGCCCGGGACAGGTTAATCAGCCCCAGCATTTT.

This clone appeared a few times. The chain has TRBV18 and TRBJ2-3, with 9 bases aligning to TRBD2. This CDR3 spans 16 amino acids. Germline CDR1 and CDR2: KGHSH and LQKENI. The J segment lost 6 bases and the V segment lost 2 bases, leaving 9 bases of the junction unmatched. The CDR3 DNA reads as TGTGCCAGCTCACCAATCCCAGCGGGAGGTTTGGATACGCAGTATTTT. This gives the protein CASSPIPAGGLDTQYF.

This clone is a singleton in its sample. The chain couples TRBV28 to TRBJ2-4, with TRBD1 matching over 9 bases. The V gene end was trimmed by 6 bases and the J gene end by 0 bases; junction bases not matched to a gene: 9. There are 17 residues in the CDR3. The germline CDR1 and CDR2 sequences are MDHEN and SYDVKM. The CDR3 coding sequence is TGTGCCAGCAGATCTTCCGGGACAGGGTTAGCCAAAAACATTCAGTACTTC. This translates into CASRSSGTGLAKNIQYF.

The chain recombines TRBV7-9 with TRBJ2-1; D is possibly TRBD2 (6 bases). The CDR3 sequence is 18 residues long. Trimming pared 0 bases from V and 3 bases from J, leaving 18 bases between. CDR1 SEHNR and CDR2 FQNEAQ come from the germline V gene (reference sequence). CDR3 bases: TGTGCCAGCAGCTTAGCATTGGTAGCGGCTTTCGGCTACAATGAGCAGTTCTTC. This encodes CASSLALVAAFGYNEQFF. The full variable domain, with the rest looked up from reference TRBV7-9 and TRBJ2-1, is DTGVSQNPRHKITKRGQNVTFRCDPISEHNRLYWYRQTLGQGPEFLTYFQNEAQLEKSRLLSDRFSAERPKGSFSTLEIQRTEQGDSAMYLCASSLALVAAFGYNEQFFGPGTRLTVL.

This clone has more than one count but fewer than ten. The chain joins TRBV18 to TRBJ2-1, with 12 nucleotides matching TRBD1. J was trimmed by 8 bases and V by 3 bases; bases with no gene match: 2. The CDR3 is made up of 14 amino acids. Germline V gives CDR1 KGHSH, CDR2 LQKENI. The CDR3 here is CASSPGQGAHEQFF. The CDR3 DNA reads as TGTGCCAGCTCACCGGGACAGGGGGCCCATGAGCAGTTCTTC.

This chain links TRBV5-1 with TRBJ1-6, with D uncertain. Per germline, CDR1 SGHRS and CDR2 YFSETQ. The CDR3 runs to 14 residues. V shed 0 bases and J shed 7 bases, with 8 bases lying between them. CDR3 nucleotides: TGCGCCAGCAGCTTGGCGGGTCAAAATTCACCCCTCCACTTT. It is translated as CASSLAGQNSPLHF.

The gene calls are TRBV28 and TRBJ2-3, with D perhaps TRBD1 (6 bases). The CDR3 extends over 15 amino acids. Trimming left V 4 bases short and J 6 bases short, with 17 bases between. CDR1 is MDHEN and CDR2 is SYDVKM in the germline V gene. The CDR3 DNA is TGTGCCAGCAGTTCCACCGGGACACCTTGGGATACGCAGTATTTT. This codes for CASSSTGTPWDTQYF.

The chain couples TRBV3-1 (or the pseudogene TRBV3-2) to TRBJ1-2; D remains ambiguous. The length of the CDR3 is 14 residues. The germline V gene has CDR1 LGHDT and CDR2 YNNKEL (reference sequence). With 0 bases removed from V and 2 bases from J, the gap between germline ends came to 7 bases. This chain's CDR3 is CASSQEGGNYGYTF. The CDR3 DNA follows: TGTGCCAGCAGCCAAGAGGGAGGAAACTATGGCTACACCTTC.

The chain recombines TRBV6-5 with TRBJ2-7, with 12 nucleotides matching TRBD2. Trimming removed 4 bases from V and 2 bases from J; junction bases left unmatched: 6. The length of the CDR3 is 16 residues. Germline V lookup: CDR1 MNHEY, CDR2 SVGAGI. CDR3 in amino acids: CASSFRTSGDTYEQYF. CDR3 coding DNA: TGTGCCAGCAGTTTCCGGACTAGCGGGGATACCTACGAGCAGTACTTC.

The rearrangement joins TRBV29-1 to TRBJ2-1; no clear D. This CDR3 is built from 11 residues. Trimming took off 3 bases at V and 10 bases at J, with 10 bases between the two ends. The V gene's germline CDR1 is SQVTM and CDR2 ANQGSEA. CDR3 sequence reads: CSVDILGEQFF. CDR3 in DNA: TGCAGCGTTGATATTCTTGGCGAGCAGTTCTTC.

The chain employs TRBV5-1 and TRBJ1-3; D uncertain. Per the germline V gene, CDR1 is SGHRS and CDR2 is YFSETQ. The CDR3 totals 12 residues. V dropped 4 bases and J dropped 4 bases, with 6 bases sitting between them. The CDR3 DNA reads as TGCGCCAGCAGCCTGAGCGGAAACACCATATATTTT. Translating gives CASSLSGNTIYF.

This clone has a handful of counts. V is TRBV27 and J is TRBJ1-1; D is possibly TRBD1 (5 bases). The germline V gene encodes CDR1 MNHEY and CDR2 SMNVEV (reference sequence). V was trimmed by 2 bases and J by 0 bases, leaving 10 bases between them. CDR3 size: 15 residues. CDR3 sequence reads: CASSLSWGVNTEAFF. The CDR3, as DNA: TGTGCCAGCAGTTTAAGCTGGGGGGTGAACACTGAAGCTTTCTTT.

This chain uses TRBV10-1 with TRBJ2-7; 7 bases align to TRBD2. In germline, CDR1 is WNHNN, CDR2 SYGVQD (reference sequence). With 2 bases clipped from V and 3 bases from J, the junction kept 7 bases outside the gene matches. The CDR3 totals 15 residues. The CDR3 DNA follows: TGCGCCAGCAGTGAGGAAGTAGCGGGCCGCTACGAGCAGTACTTC. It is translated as CASSEEVAGRYEQYF.

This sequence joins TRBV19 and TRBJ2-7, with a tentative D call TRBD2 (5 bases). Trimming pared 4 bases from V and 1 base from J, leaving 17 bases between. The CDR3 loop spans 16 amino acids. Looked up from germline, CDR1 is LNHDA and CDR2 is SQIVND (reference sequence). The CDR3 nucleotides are TGTGCCAGTAGTACCGCCGCAGGCCCGGGGTCCTACGAGCAGTACTTC. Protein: CASSTAAGPGSYEQYF.

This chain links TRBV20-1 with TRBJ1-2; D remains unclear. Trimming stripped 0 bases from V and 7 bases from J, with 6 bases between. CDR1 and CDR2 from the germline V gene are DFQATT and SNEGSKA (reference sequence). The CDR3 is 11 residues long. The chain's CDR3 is CSARDLSGYTF. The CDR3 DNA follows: TGCAGTGCTAGAGACCTAAGTGGCTACACCTTC.

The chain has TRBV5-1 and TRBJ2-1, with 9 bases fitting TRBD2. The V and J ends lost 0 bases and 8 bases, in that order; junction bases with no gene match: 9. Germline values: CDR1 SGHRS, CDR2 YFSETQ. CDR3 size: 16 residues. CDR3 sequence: CASSLASAGGGYEQFF. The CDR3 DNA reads TGCGCCAGCAGCTTGGCCTCAGCGGGAGGAGGCTATGAGCAGTTCTTC.

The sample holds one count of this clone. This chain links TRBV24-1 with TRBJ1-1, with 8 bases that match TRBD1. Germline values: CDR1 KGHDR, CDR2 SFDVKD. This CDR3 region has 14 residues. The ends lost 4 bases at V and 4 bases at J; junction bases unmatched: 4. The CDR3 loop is CATSEDRDSTEAFF. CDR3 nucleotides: TGTGCCACCAGTGAGGACAGGGACTCCACTGAAGCTTTCTTT.

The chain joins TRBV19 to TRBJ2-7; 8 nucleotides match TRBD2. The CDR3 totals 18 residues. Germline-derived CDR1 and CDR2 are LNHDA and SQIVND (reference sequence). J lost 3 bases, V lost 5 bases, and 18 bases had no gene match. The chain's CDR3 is CASSPNVGSGTAGYEQYF. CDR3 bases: TGTGCCAGTAGTCCGAATGTGGGTAGCGGGACCGCGGGCTACGAGCAGTACTTC.

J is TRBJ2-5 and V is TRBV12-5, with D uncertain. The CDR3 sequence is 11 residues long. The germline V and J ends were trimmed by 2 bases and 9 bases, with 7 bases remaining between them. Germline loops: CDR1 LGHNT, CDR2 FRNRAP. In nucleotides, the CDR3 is TGTGCTAGTGGTTTGCTCTACCCCCAGTACTTC. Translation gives CASGLLYPQYF.

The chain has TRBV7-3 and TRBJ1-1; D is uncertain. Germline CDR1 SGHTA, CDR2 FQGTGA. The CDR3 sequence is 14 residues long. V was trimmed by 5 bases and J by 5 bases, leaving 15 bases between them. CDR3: CASSPGFPGTEAFF. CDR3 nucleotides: TGTGCCAGCAGCCCTGGATTTCCGGGGACTGAAGCTTTCTTT.

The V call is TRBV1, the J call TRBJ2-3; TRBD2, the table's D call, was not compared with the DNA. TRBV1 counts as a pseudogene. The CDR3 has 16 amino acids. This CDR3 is CTSSQTWTVRTDTQYF. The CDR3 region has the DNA TGCACCAGCAGCCAGACCTGGACTGTACGCACAGATACGCAGTATTTT.

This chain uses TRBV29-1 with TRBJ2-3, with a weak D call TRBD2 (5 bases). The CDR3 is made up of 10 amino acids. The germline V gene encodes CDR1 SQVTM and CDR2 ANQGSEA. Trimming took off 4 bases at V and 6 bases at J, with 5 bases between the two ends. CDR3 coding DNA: TGCAGCGTTGGAGGGGATACGCAGTATTTT. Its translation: CSVGGDTQYF.